This entry is about one T cell receptor beta chain. The antigen remains unidentified. The record originates from a study of T cell responses to AZD1222 COVID-19 vaccine. Findings of the study overall: Seropositivity was recorded at baseline in only 6 or 7 AZD1222 recipients.

The table came from immunoSEQ multiplex PCR; TCRdb's copy has only in-frame clones and leaves some out. Counted here are around 120,000 clones, around 92% occurring once; the ten biggest clones make up 14%. The CDR3 consists of 17 residues. Trimming pared 7 bases from V and 0 bases from J, leaving 18 bases between. Looked up from germline, CDR1 is LNHDA and CDR2 is SQIVND (reference sequence). V and J are TRBV19 and TRBJ1-4; D gene unclear. The receptor was isolated from an adult in good health. The starting material was peripheral blood, obtained on day 0 of AZD1222 vaccination. The CDR3 DNA follows: TGTGCCAGTAATCCGAGCCGAGGGATTGCAACTAATGAAAAACTGTTTTTT. Its protein is CASNPSRGIATNEKLFF.